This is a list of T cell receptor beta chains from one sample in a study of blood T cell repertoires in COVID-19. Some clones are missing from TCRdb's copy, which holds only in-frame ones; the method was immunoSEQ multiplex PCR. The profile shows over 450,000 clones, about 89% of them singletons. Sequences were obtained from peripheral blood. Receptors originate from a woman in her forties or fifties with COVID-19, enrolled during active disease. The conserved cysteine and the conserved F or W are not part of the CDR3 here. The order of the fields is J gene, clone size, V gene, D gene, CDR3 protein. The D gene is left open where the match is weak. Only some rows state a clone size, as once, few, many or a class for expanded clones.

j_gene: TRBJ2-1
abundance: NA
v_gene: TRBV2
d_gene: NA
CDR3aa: ASTSASVEQF

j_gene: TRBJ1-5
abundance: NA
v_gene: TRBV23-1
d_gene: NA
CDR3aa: ASSQRQLFRDNQPQH

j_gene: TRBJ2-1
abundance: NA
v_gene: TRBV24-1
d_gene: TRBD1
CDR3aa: ATSGGTGGSSYNEQF

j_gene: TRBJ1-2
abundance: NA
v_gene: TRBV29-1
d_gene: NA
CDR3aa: SVENDSYGYT

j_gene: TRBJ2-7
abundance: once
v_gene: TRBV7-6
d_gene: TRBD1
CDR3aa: ASSRQGSYEQY

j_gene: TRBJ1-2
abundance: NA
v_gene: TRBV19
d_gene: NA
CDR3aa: ASSMGQYDGYT

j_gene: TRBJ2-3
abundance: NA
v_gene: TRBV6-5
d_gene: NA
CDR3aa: ASSLDYSTDTQY

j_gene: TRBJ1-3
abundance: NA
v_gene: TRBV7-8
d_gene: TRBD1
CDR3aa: ASSLGAGGSSGNTIY

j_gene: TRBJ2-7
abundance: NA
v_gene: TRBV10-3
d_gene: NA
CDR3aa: ASGESSYEQY

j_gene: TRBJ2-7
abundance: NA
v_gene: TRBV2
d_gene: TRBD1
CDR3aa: ASFKGQEAYEQY

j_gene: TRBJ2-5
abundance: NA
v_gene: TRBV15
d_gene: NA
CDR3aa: ATSRGGRVETQY

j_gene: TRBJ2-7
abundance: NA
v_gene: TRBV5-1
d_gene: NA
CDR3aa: ASSSGDLGEQY

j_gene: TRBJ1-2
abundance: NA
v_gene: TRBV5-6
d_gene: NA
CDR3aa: ASSLGLGGYT

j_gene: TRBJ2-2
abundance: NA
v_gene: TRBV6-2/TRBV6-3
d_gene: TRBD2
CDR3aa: ASSPGLAGTGELF

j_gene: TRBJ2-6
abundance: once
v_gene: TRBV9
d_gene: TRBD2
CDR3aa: ASTLSGGVGGNVLT

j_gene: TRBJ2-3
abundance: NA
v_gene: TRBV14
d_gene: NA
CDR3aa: ASSQARTDTQY

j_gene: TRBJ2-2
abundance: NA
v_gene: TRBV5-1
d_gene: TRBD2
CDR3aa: ASSFSGGTRTGELF

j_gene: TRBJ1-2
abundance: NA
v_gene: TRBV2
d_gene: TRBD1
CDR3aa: ASSPGTGPAGEGYT

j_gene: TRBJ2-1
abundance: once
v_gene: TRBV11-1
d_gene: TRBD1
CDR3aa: ASSPRTGVNEQF

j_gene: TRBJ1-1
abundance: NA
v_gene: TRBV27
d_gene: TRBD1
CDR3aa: ASSWDRKTPFEAF